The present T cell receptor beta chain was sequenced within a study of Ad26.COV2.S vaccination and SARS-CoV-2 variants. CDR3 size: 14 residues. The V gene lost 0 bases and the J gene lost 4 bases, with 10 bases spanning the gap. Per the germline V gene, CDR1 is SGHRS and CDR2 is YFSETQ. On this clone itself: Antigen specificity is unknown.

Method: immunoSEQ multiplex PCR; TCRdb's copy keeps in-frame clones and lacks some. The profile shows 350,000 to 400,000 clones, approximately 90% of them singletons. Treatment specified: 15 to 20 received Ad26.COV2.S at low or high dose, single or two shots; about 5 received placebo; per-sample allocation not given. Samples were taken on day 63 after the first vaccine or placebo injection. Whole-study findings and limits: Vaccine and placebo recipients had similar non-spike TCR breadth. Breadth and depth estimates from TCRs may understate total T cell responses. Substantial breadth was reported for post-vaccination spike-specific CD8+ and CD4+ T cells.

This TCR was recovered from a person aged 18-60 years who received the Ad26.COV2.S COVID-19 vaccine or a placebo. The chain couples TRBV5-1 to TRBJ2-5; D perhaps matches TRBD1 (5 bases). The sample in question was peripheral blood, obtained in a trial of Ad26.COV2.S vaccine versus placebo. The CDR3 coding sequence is TGCGCCAGCAGCTTGGCAAGGGGCCGAGAGACCCAGTACTTC. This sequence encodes CASSLARGRETQYF.